Described below is a single TCR beta chain sequence and its context. Its binding antigen is unknown. It has no much larger one-base neighbor in the sample; base qualities were not kept. At one collaborating source in Seattle, patients were enrolled during active infection and were followed longitudinally through the course of disease. The collaborating institutions used their own protocols to collect whole blood in K2EDTA tubes. For TCRbeta analysis, collaborators shipped samples as frozen whole blood, isolated PBMCs, or DNA extracted from either of those sample types. This entry comes from a study of blood T cell repertoires in COVID-19 (dated by TCRdb to 2018 to 2020). In terms of the full investigation: Samples covering the acute and convalescent phases of COVID-19 were provided by collaborators in the United States, Italy and Spain. Samples came from the ongoing ImmuneRACE study (first 160 participants) plus 1,254 subjects from 6 global collaborators. Subjects who had been exposed to COVID-19, were actively infected with it, or had recovered from it provided the deeply sampled blood TCRbeta repertoires that made up the dataset. A freely available public database, intended as a resource for researchers studying the immune response to SARS-CoV-2, is where the repertoires were released. Where HLA class I and class II types were available, the types were taken from metadata supplied by the sample provider, not from assay-based typing. Nearly every sample came with metadata listing a de-identified subject ID, COVID-19 status, age in years and sex. The prospective study material was composed of cDNA or gDNA derived from T cells, B-cell-depleted T cells, or PBMCs. Broader findings and caveats from the paper: The quantity of clinical and demographic metadata differed by source and by participant and was supplied without curation.

TCRbeta CDR3 regions were amplified from genomic DNA by means of the immunoSEQ Assay, a bias-controlled multiplex PCR. The source study handled its data this way. Within the assay, amplification of reference gene primers was used to estimate how many nucleated cells each sample contained. To quantify the absolute abundance of each unique TCRbeta CDR3 rearrangement, sequence reads were collapsed and filtered. Productive Simpson clonality was computed per sample as the square root of Simpson's diversity index over productive rearrangements. Not all clones reach the TCRdb copy of this immuneACCESS table, which keeps in-frame sequences only. Checked studies attribute under half of the gap to unresolved V genes and leave the rest unexplained. That table supplies the V and J calls and clone size; D and trimming were determined from the DNA. A total of more than 60,000 clones appear in this sample, 84% of them only once. 10% to 15% of the sample belongs to the ten largest clones.

V is reduced by 4 bases and J by 2 bases, leaving a spacing of 15 bases between them. Including the terminal cysteine and phenylalanine, the CDR3 comprises 15 residues. Kept here is only the CDR3 DNA, which spans 45 bases and is read in frame from base 1. The germline V gene sets CDR1 to SGHRS and CDR2 to YFSETQ. The source of this sequence is a man aged 45 to 65 with COVID-19, enrolled during active disease. The chain couples TRBV5-1 to TRBJ2-5; TRBD1 is a possible D gene, resting on 6 matching bases. The sample consisted of peripheral blood. The CDR3 here reads CASSPLQGIQETQYF. The DNA sequence reads TGCGCCAGCAGCCCCCTTCAGGGGATTCAAGAGACCCAGTACTTC.